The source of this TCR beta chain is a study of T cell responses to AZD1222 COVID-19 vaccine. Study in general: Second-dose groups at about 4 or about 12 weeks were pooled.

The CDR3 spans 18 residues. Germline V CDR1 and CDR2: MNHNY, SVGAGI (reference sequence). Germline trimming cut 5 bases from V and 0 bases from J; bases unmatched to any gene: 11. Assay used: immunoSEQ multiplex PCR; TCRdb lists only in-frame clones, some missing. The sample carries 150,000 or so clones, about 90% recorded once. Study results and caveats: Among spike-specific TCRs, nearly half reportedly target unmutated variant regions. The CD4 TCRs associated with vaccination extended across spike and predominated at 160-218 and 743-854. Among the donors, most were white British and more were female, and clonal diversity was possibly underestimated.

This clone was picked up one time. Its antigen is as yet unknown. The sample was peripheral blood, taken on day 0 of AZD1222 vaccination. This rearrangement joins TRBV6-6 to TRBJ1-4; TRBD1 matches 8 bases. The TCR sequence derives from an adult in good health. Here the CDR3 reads CASSPRGVTGATNEKLFF. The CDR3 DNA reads TGTGCCAGCAGTCCCCGAGGGGTGACAGGGGCAACTAATGAAAAACTGTTTTTT.